This is a list of T cell receptor beta chains from one sample in a study of T cell responses to AZD1222 COVID-19 vaccine. Here immunoSEQ multiplex PCR was the method, and the copy in TCRdb shows in-frame clones only, minus some. The data contain 150,000 to 200,000 clones, about 91% of them singletons. The sample here was peripheral blood, taken 28 days after the second AZD1222 dose. Every receptor here comes from an adult who received the AZD1222 COVID-19 vaccine. Each CDR3 is given with its conserved first and last residue. The order of the fields is clone size, J gene, V gene, D gene, CDR3 DNA, CDR3 protein. A D gene is named only where the DNA matches it firmly. Clone size is shown for a subset of rows, as once, few, many or a class of expanded clone.

size: -; J: TRBJ1-6; V: TRBV7-6; D: -; DNA: TGTGCCAGCAGCGACCTAGGGACGGACTATAATTCACCCCTCCACTTT; CDR3: CASSDLGTDYNSPLHF
size: -; J: TRBJ1-3; V: TRBV4-2; D: -; DNA: TGTGCCAGCAGCCAAGATACGCCGGGGATGGGCTCTGGAAACACCATATATTTT; CDR3: CASSQDTPGMGSGNTIYF
size: -; J: TRBJ2-3; V: TRBV7-2; D: TRBD2; DNA: TGTGCCAGCAGCGTTAGCGGGATGGGCACAGATACGCAGTATTTT; CDR3: CASSVSGMGTDTQYF
size: -; J: TRBJ1-1; V: TRBV10-1; D: -; DNA: TGCGCCAGCAGTGAGACAAGTCAGGACACTGAAGCTTTCTTT; CDR3: CASSETSQDTEAFF
size: -; J: TRBJ1-1; V: TRBV4-2; D: -; DNA: TGTGCCAGCTCACTAAACCGGATGAACACTGAAGCTTTCTTT; CDR3: CASSLNRMNTEAFF
size: -; J: TRBJ1-2; V: TRBV6-1; D: -; DNA: TGTGCCAGCAGTGAAGCGGGATCCCTTAACTATGGCTACACCTTC; CDR3: CASSEAGSLNYGYTF
size: -; J: TRBJ1-1; V: TRBV7-3; D: -; DNA: TGTGCCAGCAGCCCCCTGATCCGGAACACTGAAGCTTTCTTT; CDR3: CASSPLIRNTEAFF
size: -; J: TRBJ2-1; V: TRBV5-1; D: -; DNA: TGCGCCAGCAGCTTGGCCCACGGAACATCCTACAATGAGCAGTTCTTC; CDR3: CASSLAHGTSYNEQFF
size: -; J: TRBJ1-1; V: TRBV5-6; D: -; DNA: TGTGCCAGCAGCCTCGGACCGATGAACACTGAAGCTTTCTTT; CDR3: CASSLGPMNTEAFF
size: -; J: TRBJ1-2; V: TRBV12-3/TRBV12-4; D: -; DNA: TGTGCCAGCAGTTTCGGGCCTAACTATGGCTACACCTTC; CDR3: CASSFGPNYGYTF
size: once; J: TRBJ1-4; V: TRBV5-6; D: -; DNA: TGTGCCAGCAGCTTGGGACTCAGGGAGCTCGGGGAAAAACTGTTTTTT; CDR3: CASSLGLRELGEKLFF
size: -; J: TRBJ2-7; V: TRBV6-5; D: -; DNA: TGTGCCAGCAGTTTTGCCCGGGACATAAGCTACGAGCAGTACTTC; CDR3: CASSFARDISYEQYF
size: -; J: TRBJ1-5; V: TRBV7-6; D: TRBD1; DNA: TGTGCCAGCAGCTCCGGGACAGGGGGCCGTCGCAATCAGCCCCAGCATTTT; CDR3: CASSSGTGGRRNQPQHF
size: -; J: TRBJ1-3; V: TRBV7-9; D: -; DNA: TGTGCCAGCAGCGGAGAACAGGGAAACACCATATATTTT; CDR3: CASSGEQGNTIYF
size: -; J: TRBJ2-3; V: TRBV28; D: -; DNA: TGTGCCAGCAGTTTAAACGGGACGTGGAGTCGGAGAACAGATACGCAGTATTTT; CDR3: CASSLNGTWSRRTDTQYF
size: -; J: TRBJ1-4; V: TRBV25-1; D: -; DNA: TGTGCCAGCAGTGAACACTGGGGGGAAAAACTGTTTTTT; CDR3: CASSEHWGEKLFF
size: -; J: TRBJ1-5; V: TRBV7-8; D: TRBD1; DNA: TGTGCCAGCAGGGAACAGGGGGTGGGTCAGCCCCAGCATTTT; CDR3: CASREQGVGQPQHF
size: -; J: TRBJ1-3; V: TRBV18; D: -; DNA: TGTGCCAGCTCACCTCAAGGACGTGGGGGCTCTGTCGCTGGAAACACCATATATTTT; CDR3: CASSPQGRGGSVAGNTIYF
size: -; J: TRBJ1-2; V: TRBV5-5; D: -; DNA: TGTGCCAGCAGCTTGGGGGTGACGGATGGCTACACCTTC; CDR3: CASSLGVTDGYTF
size: few; J: TRBJ1-1; V: TRBV27; D: -; DNA: TGTGCCAGCAGTAAAGAGGCAGGCATTGAAGCTTTCTTT; CDR3: CASSKEAGIEAFF
size: -; J: TRBJ1-2; V: TRBV7-2; D: -; DNA: TGTGCCAGCAGCCTGTTCGGGACGACAGCGGACTATGGCTACACCTTC; CDR3: CASSLFGTTADYGYTF
size: -; J: TRBJ1-4; V: TRBV30; D: TRBD1; DNA: TGTGCCTGGAGCGGACAGGGTAATGAAAAACTGTTTTTT; CDR3: CAWSGQGNEKLFF
size: once; J: TRBJ2-1; V: TRBV3-1/TRBV3-2; D: -; DNA: TGTGCCAGCAGCATCACAGGGAATGAGCAGTTCTTC; CDR3: CASSITGNEQFF
size: -; J: TRBJ1-6; V: TRBV2; D: TRBD1; DNA: TGTGCCACTTCAGACAGGGATCCTAATTCACCCCTCCACTTT; CDR3: CATSDRDPNSPLHF
size: -; J: TRBJ1-5; V: TRBV28; D: TRBD1; DNA: TGTGCCAGCAGGGACAGGTCGGTTAGCAATCAGCCCCAGCATTTT; CDR3: CASRDRSVSNQPQHF
size: -; J: TRBJ1-1; V: TRBV7-2; D: -; DNA: TGTGCCAGCAGCTTAGCCGGAGCGAACACTGAAGCTTTCTTT; CDR3: CASSLAGANTEAFF
size: -; J: TRBJ2-7; V: TRBV9; D: TRBD2; DNA: TGTGCCAGCAGCCCAGGAGGCGGGGGGTTGTACGAGCAGTACTTC; CDR3: CASSPGGGGLYEQYF
size: -; J: TRBJ1-1; V: TRBV28; D: -; DNA: TGTGCCAGCAGTCCACCGAAAGGGGGGACCCGGAAGACTGAAGCTTTCTTT; CDR3: CASSPPKGGTRKTEAFF
size: -; J: TRBJ1-3; V: TRBV30; D: -; DNA: TGTGCCTACCACCAACTGCATGGAAACACCATATATTTT; CDR3: CAYHQLHGNTIYF
size: -; J: TRBJ1-3; V: TRBV30; D: -; DNA: TGTGCCTGGAGTGTACATCCGGGTTCTGGAAACACCATATATTTT; CDR3: CAWSVHPGSGNTIYF
size: -; J: TRBJ2-2; V: TRBV4-3; D: TRBD2; DNA: TGCGCCAGCAGCCAAGACCCCGGTGGACTAGCTGGCACCGGGGAGCTGTTTTTT; CDR3: CASSQDPGGLAGTGELFF
size: -; J: TRBJ2-2; V: TRBV18; D: -; DNA: TGTGCCAGCTCACCAGGGGACTCCAAGTTTACCGGGGAGCTGTTTTTT; CDR3: CASSPGDSKFTGELFF
size: -; J: TRBJ2-7; V: TRBV7-2; D: TRBD1; DNA: TGTGCCAGCAGCTACGGGACAGTCCTCTACGAGCAGTACTTC; CDR3: CASSYGTVLYEQYF
size: once; J: TRBJ2-1; V: TRBV7-2; D: TRBD2; DNA: TGTGCCAGCAGAGGGCGGGAGGGTTACAATGAGCAGTTCTTC; CDR3: CASRGREGYNEQFF
size: -; J: TRBJ1-4; V: TRBV6-5; D: TRBD1; DNA: TGTGCCAGCAACCACAGGGGGCGACCTGAAAAACTGTTTTTT; CDR3: CASNHRGRPEKLFF
size: -; J: TRBJ2-7; V: TRBV6-6; D: -; DNA: TGTGCCAGCAGTGAGGACAGAAACTACGAGCAGTACTTC; CDR3: CASSEDRNYEQYF
size: -; J: TRBJ1-2; V: TRBV3-1/TRBV3-2; D: -; DNA: TGTGCCAGCAGCCAAGAAAATATCAGGGAAAACTATGGCTACACCTTC; CDR3: CASSQENIRENYGYTF
size: -; J: TRBJ1-1; V: TRBV2; D: TRBD1; DNA: TGTGCCAGCAGTCGACAGGGGTCTACTGAAGCTTTCTTT; CDR3: CASSRQGSTEAFF
size: -; J: TRBJ2-2; V: TRBV2; D: TRBD2; DNA: TGTGCCAGCTGGGCTAGCGGTTCCTCGAACACCGGGGAGCTGTTTTTT; CDR3: CASWASGSSNTGELFF
size: -; J: TRBJ1-1; V: TRBV7-7; D: -; DNA: TGTGCTAGCAGCCCATTAGGAGAGGGGAGAGTGAACACTGAAGCTTTCTTT; CDR3: CASSPLGEGRVNTEAFF
size: -; J: TRBJ1-1; V: TRBV16; D: -; DNA: TGTGCCAGCAGCCAAGGGGGGGGGATTACTGAAGCTTTCTTT; CDR3: CASSQGGGITEAFF
size: -; J: TRBJ2-3; V: TRBV4-2; D: TRBD2; DNA: TGTGCCAGCAGCCAAGAGCGGGGGAGAGGGGGCACAGATACGCAGTATTTT; CDR3: CASSQERGRGGTDTQYF
size: few; J: TRBJ1-5; V: TRBV27; D: TRBD1; DNA: TGTGCCAGCAGTCTACAGGGGAATCAGCCCCAGCATTTT; CDR3: CASSLQGNQPQHF
size: -; J: TRBJ1-2; V: TRBV28; D: -; DNA: TGTGCCAGCAGTTCGTCGGACCGCTATGGCTACACCTTC; CDR3: CASSSSDRYGYTF
size: -; J: TRBJ1-1; V: TRBV3-1/TRBV3-2; D: -; DNA: TGTGCCAGCAGCCAAATTACAGACCGTGACACTGAAGCTTTCTTT; CDR3: CASSQITDRDTEAFF
size: -; J: TRBJ1-2; V: TRBV18; D: -; DNA: TGTGCCAGCTCACCAAGAGGGGAGGAGTATGGCTACACCTTC; CDR3: CASSPRGEEYGYTF
size: -; J: TRBJ2-3; V: TRBV19; D: TRBD2; DNA: TGTGCCAGTAGTATGGTTAGCGGGTTCACAGATACGCAGTATTTT; CDR3: CASSMVSGFTDTQYF